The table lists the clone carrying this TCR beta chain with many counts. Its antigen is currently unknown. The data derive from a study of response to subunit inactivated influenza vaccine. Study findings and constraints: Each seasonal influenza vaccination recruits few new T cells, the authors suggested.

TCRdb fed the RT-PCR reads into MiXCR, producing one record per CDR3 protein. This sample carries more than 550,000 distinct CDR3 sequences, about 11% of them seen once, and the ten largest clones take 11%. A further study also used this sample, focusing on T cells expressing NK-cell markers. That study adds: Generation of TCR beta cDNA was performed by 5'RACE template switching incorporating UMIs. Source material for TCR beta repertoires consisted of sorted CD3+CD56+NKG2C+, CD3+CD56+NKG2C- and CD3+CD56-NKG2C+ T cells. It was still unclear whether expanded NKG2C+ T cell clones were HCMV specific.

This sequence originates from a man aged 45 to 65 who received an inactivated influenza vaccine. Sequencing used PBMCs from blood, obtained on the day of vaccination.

The CDR3, as DNA: TGTGCCAGCACGATCCTGGACGCAGGGGCCACCTCCTACGAGCAGTACTTC. It is translated as CASTILDAGATSYEQYF. The chain is built from TRBV28 and TRBJ2-7, with D possibly matching TRBD1 (6 bases). The CDR3 is 17 residues long. CDR1 is MDHEN and CDR2 is SYDVKM in the germline V gene. Trimming cost V 7 bases and J 0 bases, with 22 bases left between them.